The entry below gives a single TCR beta chain sequence along with its context. Primers used in a second PCR of roughly 6 to 11 cycles were a sample-barcoded 5' primer and a J-beta primer mix. No fewer than 3 million CDR3-containing paired-end reads came from each sample. Each CDR3 protein gets one entry after TCRdb re-called the 5' RACE reads with MiXCR. The profile shows more than 800,000 distinct CDR3 sequences, under 45% of them singletons. The CDR3 is made up of 14 amino acids. Germline V gene lookup returns CDR1 MNHEY and CDR2 SMNVEV (reference sequence). The V segment lost 6 bases and the J segment 9 bases; nucleotides outside the gene matches: 6. The record originates from a study of blood T cells in healthy people across ages. The draw of peripheral blood yielded around 10 milliliters from each donor.

The sequence came from a woman aged 55-69 years in good health. This chain links TRBV27 with TRBJ1-6; 9 bases agree with TRBD1. The sequencing input was blood. In DNA form, the CDR3 reads TGTGCCAGCAGCTCGGACAGGGGAAGTTCACCCCTCCACTTT. It encodes CASSSDRGSSPLHF.